This T cell receptor beta chain was sequenced during a study of T cell changes during pregnancy in multiple sclerosis. Some clones are missing from TCRdb's copy, which holds only in-frame ones; the method was immunoSEQ multiplex PCR. In the table there are about 42,000 clones, about 91% of which are singletons. Germline V gene sequence: CDR1 MNHEY, CDR2 SMNVEV (reference sequence). J lost 1 base, V lost 6 bases, and 6 bases had no gene match. This CDR3 is built from 16 residues. The chain combines TRBV27 with TRBJ2-6; 7 bases agree with TRBD1. The receptor was derived from a female donor in good health, enrolled as a control in a pregnancy study. This specimen consisted of CD4+ T cells from peripheral blood mononuclear cells, obtained in the second trimester of pregnancy. CDR3 DNA: TGTGCCAGCAGAGGGACAGCGCATTCTGGGGCCAACGTCCTGACTTTC. It translates to CASRGTAHSGANVLTF.